A selection of T cell receptor beta chains follows, all from one sample in a study of shared clonotypes between healthy human individuals. Clones were read by immunoSEQ multiplex PCR, and TCRdb kept only the in-frame ones, dropping some. This sample carries about 2 million clones, less than 95% of them seen once, and the ten largest clones take roughly 1%. The material sequenced was naive CD8+ T cells sorted from blood. These receptors all come from a man younger than 35 in good health. Both conserved end residues are part of each CDR3.

V	J	CDR3
TRBV28	TRBJ1-1	CASSLTPVTGTEAFF
TRBV10-2	TRBJ2-5	CASSEGASGGALGETQYF
TRBV7-9	TRBJ1-1	CASSTTLNGAEAFF
TRBV2	TRBJ1-1	CASSGLNTEAFF
TRBV7-2	TRBJ1-6	CAIPAGLDNSPLHF
TRBV7-6	TRBJ2-7	CASSLAGQGYEQYF
TRBV6-6	TRBJ1-1	CASSYVQGSMNTEAFF
TRBV11-2	TRBJ2-1	CASSLNDGGPSYNEQFF
TRBV6-5	TRBJ1-1	CASSYSTGPNTEAFF
TRBV11-2	TRBJ1-2	CASSLHTGSYGYTF
TRBV30	TRBJ2-7	CAWSTGNLYEQYF
TRBV7-8	TRBJ1-1	CASSYDPQGLGTEAFF
TRBV19	TRBJ2-7	CASSIAIGTDYEQYF